This T cell receptor (beta chain) is from a study of shared clonotypes between healthy human individuals. Whole-study findings and limits: Among donors, clonotype sharing was expected to be affected by sequencing depth. Naive subsets generally exceeded memory subsets in estimated richness.

V shed 2 bases and J shed 1 base, with 12 bases lying between them. The CDR3 totals 15 residues. The germline V gene encodes CDR1 MDHEN and CDR2 SYDVKM. On this clone: Its matching antigen is unknown.

Generated by immunoSEQ multiplex PCR, the TCRdb table keeps only in-frame clones and is missing some. The sample has over 400,000 clones, 90% to 97% seen once. The sequencing input was naive CD4+ T cells sorted from blood. Subset here: CD45RA+ positively selected. The receptor was derived from a woman in her thirties in good health. J is TRBJ2-7 and V is TRBV28; unclear D gene. The CDR3 coding sequence is TGTGCCAGCAGTTTAAGGGCCTCAGGTTCCTACGAGCAGTACTTC. Translating gives CASSLRASGSYEQYF.